The 20 T cell receptor beta chains in this list originate from one sample, sequenced in a study of naive and memory T cell subsets. An equimolar mix of two oligonucleotides served as the beta constant-region primer for TRBC1 and TRBC2. TCRdb fed the UMI-ligation and nested PCR reads into MiXCR, producing one record per CDR3 protein. The sample has approximately 27,000 distinct CDR3 sequences; over 8.5% are singletons. The specimen sequenced was effector memory CD4+ T cells from blood. Subset described: effector memory, CD45RA- CD27-. The receptors here all came from a human donor in good health.

The chain combines TRBV6-5 with TRBJ2-3; 8 nucleotides line up with TRBD2. Germline-derived CDR1 and CDR2 are MNHEY and SVGAGI. The CDR3 contains 15 residues. The J segment lost 0 bases and the V segment lost 2 bases, leaving 1 base of the junction unmatched. The CDR3 region is CASSYERGSTDTQYF. In DNA form, the CDR3 reads TGTGCCAGCAGTTACGAGCGGGGGAGCACAGATACGCAGTATTTT.

Only a few counts were recorded for this clonotype. V usage is TRBV27 and J usage is TRBJ2-5; TRBD2 is a possible D gene (5 bases). The CDR3 is made up of 12 amino acids. Trimming took off 5 bases at V and 4 bases at J, with 8 bases between the two ends. The germline V gene has CDR1 MNHEY and CDR2 SMNVEV (reference sequence). CDR3 loop: CASSEGLETQYF. The CDR3 nucleotides are TGTGCCAGCAGTGAAGGACTAGAGACCCAGTACTTC.

This clonotype was detected many times. The chain couples TRBV20-1 to TRBJ1-6; D unclear. CDR1 is DFQATT and CDR2 is SNEGSKA in the germline V gene (reference sequence). This CDR3 has 15 amino acids. With 0 bases removed from V and 7 bases from J, the gap between germline ends came to 13 bases. The CDR3 sequence: CSARENERANSPLHF. The CDR3 nucleotides read TGCAGTGCTAGAGAGAACGAGCGGGCCAATTCACCCCTCCACTTT.

This clonotype was counted at least ten times. This chain connects TRBV2 to TRBJ2-2, with 8 nucleotides matching TRBD1. Germline assignment: CDR1 SNHLY and CDR2 FYNNEI. The CDR3 spans 15 residues. V trimming: 7 bases; J trimming: 5 bases; junction bases outside the gene matches: 9. CDR3 bases: TGTGCCAGCACTCCCAGGACAGGGAGTACCGGGGAGCTGTTTTTT. Encoded protein: CASTPRTGSTGELFF.

This clonotype was observed at least ten times. V and J are TRBV4-3 and TRBJ2-6, with D perhaps TRBD1 or TRBD2 (6 bases each). Trimming removed 3 bases at V and 2 bases at J, with 20 bases between. Per germline, CDR1 LGHNA and CDR2 YSLEER. There are 19 residues in the CDR3. CDR3 protein: CASSQGGSRGLAGANVLTF. CDR3 DNA sequence: TGCGCCAGCAGCCAGGGGGGTAGTCGGGGGCTGGCTGGGGCCAACGTCCTGACTTTC.

This clonotype was observed at least ten times. The V gene is TRBV30, the J gene TRBJ2-2; D is unclear. Germline CDR1 and CDR2: GTSNPN and SVGIG (reference sequence). The CDR3 runs 15 residues. V was trimmed by 5 bases and J by 1 base, leaving 14 bases between them. The CDR3 is CAWRTRGVNTGELFF. The CDR3 bases are TGTGCCTGGCGCACTCGCGGTGTGAACACCGGGGAGCTGTTTTTT. Based on the CDR3 plus reference TRBV30 and TRBJ2-2, the full variable domain is SQTIHQWPATLVQPVGSPLSLECTVEGTSNPNLYWYRQAAGRGLQLLFYSVGIGQISSEVPQNLSASRPQDRQFILSSKKLLLSDSGFYLCAWRTRGVNTGELFFGEGSRLTVL.

This clonotype came up many times. The J gene is TRBJ1-5, the V gene TRBV20-1, with TRBD1 as a possible D gene (6 bases). The ends were cut back, 6 bases at V and 2 bases at J, with 17 bases in the middle. This CDR3 has 15 residues. In germline, CDR1 is DFQATT, CDR2 SNEGSKA (reference sequence). In nucleotides, the CDR3 is TGCAGTGCCTCAACCGGGACACCTGGCAATCAGCCCCAGCATTTT. This codes for CSASTGTPGNQPQHF.

The chain links TRBV20-1 to TRBJ1-1; tentatively, D is TRBD1 (5 bases). CDR1 is DFQATT and CDR2 is SNEGSKA in the germline V gene (reference sequence). V was cut by 2 bases and J by 5 bases, with 12 bases left in between. This CDR3 is built from 13 residues. CDR3 sequence: CSARKPGRTEAFF. CDR3 sequence (DNA): TGCAGTGCTAGAAAACCAGGGCGGACTGAAGCTTTCTTT.

The chain couples TRBV28 to TRBJ2-7; D call uncertain. The CDR3 length is 13 residues. V lost 4 bases and J lost 7, with 14 bases in between. Germline-derived CDR1 and CDR2 are MDHEN and SYDVKM. CDR3 nucleotides: TGTGCCAGCAGTTCCCCCGCGCTGGAAGAGCAGTACTTC. Translated, it gives CASSSPALEEQYF.

This clonotype was seen at least ten times. This rearrangement joins TRBV7-2 to TRBJ1-3; 7 bases match TRBD1. Germline CDR1 SGHTA, CDR2 FQGNSA. This CDR3 comprises 15 residues. V gave up 4 bases and J gave up 2 bases; unmatched junction bases: 5. CDR3 sequence reads: CASSSTGVPGNTIYF. The CDR3 DNA follows: TGTGCCAGCAGCTCCACAGGGGTACCTGGAAACACCATATATTTT.

This clonotype was counted ten times or more. The rearrangement uses TRBV24-1 and TRBJ2-1; D not resolved. Trimming took 4 bases from V and 0 from J, leaving 21 bases between them. This CDR3 has 19 residues. Germline assignment: CDR1 KGHDR and CDR2 SFDVKD. CDR3 amino acids: CATSDRQPRRSSSYNEQFF. As DNA, the CDR3 is TGTGCCACCAGTGACCGACAACCTAGGCGGTCGAGCTCCTACAATGAGCAGTTCTTC.

This clonotype was recorded a few times. The genes are TRBV7-2 and TRBJ1-6; D is unclear. V lost 2 bases, J lost 16 bases, and 18 bases lay in between. CDR1 and CDR2 (germline): SGHTA, FQGNSA. CDR3 length: 14 amino acids. The CDR3 region is CASSLLTRAPLLHF. CDR3 nucleotides: TGTGCCAGCAGCTTACTTACGCGGGCGCCGTTACTCCACTTT.

The chain combines TRBV20-1 with TRBJ2-7; TRBD2 agrees at 9 bases. The CDR3 contains 14 residues. The germline gives CDR1 DFQATT, CDR2 SNEGSKA (reference sequence). The ends lost 2 bases at V and 5 bases at J; junction bases unmatched: 7. The CDR3 loop reads CSARKRTSDDEQYF. The CDR3 coding sequence is TGCAGTGCTAGAAAGAGGACTAGCGATGACGAGCAGTACTTC.

V and J are TRBV24-1 and TRBJ1-2; D gene unclear. V lost 2 bases to trimming and J lost 2 bases, with 17 bases between them. The CDR3 sequence is 17 residues long. Germline V gene lookup returns CDR1 KGHDR and CDR2 SFDVKD. The CDR3 spells CATSDSLAPGGNYGYTF. The CDR3, as DNA: TGTGCCACCAGTGATTCCCTGGCCCCAGGAGGAAACTATGGCTACACCTTC.

CDR3 coding DNA: TGTGCCAGCAGCCAGAGGACTAGCGAATACAATGAGCAGTTCTTC. Translation: CASSQRTSEYNEQFF. The chain couples TRBV3-1 to TRBJ2-1; 9 bases fit TRBD2. The CDR3 is 15 amino acids. Germline V gene data show CDR1 as LGHDT and CDR2 as YNNKEL (reference sequence). The V and J ends lost 3 bases and 4 bases, in that order; junction bases with no gene match: 4.

This clonotype was seen a handful of times. The J gene is TRBJ1-2, the V gene TRBV5-1; 8 positions agree with TRBD1. The length of the CDR3 is 13 residues. Germline V gene lookup returns CDR1 SGHRS and CDR2 YFSETQ. The V and J ends lost 2 bases and 4 bases, in that order; junction bases with no gene match: 1. CDR3 in DNA: TGCGCCAGCAGCTTTACAGGGGGCTATGGCTACACCTTC. Translation gives CASSFTGGYGYTF.

This clonotype was seen a handful of times. This chain connects TRBV14 to TRBJ1-1, with D unresolved. Trimming removed 0 bases from V and 1 base from J, with 12 bases in between. CDR1 and CDR2 (germline): SGHDN, FVKESK. This CDR3 is built from 16 residues. CDR3 sequence (DNA): TGTGCCAGCAGCCAAGATATAGGGAGGCAGAACACTGAAGCTTTCTTT. Amino acids: CASSQDIGRQNTEAFF.

The V call is TRBV24-1, the J call TRBJ2-5; 7 bases are a match to TRBD1. V lost 7 bases to trimming and J lost 2 bases; unmatched junction nucleotides: 6. This CDR3 is 14 amino acids long. Germline-derived CDR1 and CDR2 are KGHDR and SFDVKD. As DNA, the CDR3 is TGTGCCACCAGAGGAGGCAGGGGGCAAGAGACCCAGTACTTC. Amino acid sequence: CATRGGRGQETQYF.

This clonotype was seen more than once but under ten times. CDR3 DNA sequence: TGTGCCAGCAGTTTAAAGGGCCGCACACAGGGGGCCGGGGAGCTGTTTTTT. The encoded protein is CASSLKGRTQGAGELFF. The chain uses TRBV12-3 or TRBV12-4 and TRBJ2-2; 8 bases line up with TRBD1. Trimming took 2 bases from V and 6 from J; bases not matched to a gene: 11. CDR3 length: 17 amino acids.

This clonotype has only a few counts. The genes are TRBV3-1 and TRBJ2-3; D call uncertain. V was pared by 3 bases and J by 6 bases, with 7 bases between. Germline V gene data show CDR1 as LGHDT and CDR2 as YNNKEL (reference sequence). CDR3 length: 12 amino acids. For the CDR3, the DNA is TGTGCCAGCAGCCATACTCGGGATACGCAGTATTTT. It encodes CASSHTRDTQYF.